The clone carrying this TCR beta chain was recorded at least ten times. Sample time point: newly diagnosed GD, antithyroid drugs for less than 3 months. Scientists built the TCR library using RNA that was extracted from PBMCs. CDR3 regions were amplified by Arm-PCR using iRepertoire HTBI primers to build TCR beta libraries. TCRdb reprocessed the multiplex PCR reads via MiXCR and lists one record per CDR3 protein. The sample includes approximately 270,000 distinct CDR3 sequences, approximately 20% of them seen just once. The sample comes from a study of regulatory T cells in long-lasting Graves disease. The CDR3 spans 15 residues. The V gene's germline CDR1 is SNHLY and CDR2 FYNNEI. Trimming took 4 bases from V and 1 from J; bases not matched to a gene: 4. The same data also contributed to another study, on T cells in Graves' hyperthyroidism and ophthalmopathy.

This specimen was peripheral blood mononuclear cells (PBMCs), taken at new diagnosis, from a patient treated with antithyroid drugs. The sequence was collected from a woman in her twenties or thirties with Graves disease. The chain uses TRBV2 and TRBJ2-3; 8 bases align to TRBD2. CDR3 nucleotides: TGTGCCAGCAGTGGAGTAGCGGGACGCACAGATACGCAGTATTTT. Translation gives CASSGVAGRTDTQYF.